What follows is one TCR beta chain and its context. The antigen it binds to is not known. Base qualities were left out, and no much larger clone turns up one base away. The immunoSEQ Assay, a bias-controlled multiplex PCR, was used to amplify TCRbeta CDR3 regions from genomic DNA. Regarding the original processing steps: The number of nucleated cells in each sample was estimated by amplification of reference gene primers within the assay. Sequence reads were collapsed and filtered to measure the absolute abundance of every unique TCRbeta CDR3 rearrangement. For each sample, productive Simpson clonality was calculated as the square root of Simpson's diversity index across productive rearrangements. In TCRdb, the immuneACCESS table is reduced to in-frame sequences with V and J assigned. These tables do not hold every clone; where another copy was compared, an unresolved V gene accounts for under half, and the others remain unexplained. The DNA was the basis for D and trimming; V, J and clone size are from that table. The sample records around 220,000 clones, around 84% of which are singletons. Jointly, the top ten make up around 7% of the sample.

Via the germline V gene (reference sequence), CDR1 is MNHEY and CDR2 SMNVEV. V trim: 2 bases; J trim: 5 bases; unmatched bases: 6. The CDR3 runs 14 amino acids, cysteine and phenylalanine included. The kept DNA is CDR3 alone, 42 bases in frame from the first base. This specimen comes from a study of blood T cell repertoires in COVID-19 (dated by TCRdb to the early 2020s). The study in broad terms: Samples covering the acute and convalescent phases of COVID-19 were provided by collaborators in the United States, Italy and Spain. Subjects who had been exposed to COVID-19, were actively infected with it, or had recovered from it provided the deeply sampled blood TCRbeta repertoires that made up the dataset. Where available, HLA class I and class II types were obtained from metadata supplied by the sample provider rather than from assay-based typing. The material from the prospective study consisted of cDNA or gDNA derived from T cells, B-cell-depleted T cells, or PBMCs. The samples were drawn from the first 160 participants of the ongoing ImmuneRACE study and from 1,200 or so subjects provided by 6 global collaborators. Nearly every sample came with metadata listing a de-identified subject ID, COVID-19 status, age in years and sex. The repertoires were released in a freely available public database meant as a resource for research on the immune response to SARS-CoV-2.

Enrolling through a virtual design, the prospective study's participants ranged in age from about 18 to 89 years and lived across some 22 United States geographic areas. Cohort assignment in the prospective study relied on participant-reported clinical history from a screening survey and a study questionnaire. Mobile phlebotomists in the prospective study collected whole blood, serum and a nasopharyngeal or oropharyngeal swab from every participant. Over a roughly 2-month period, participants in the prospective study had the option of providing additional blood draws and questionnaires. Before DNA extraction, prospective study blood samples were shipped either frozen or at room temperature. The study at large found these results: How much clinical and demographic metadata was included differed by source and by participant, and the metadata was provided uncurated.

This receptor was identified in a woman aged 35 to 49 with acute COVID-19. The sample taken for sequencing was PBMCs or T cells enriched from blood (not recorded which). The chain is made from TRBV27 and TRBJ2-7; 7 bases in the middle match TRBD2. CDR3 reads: CASSLGGVVDEQYF. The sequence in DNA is TGTGCCAGCAGTTTAGGGGGGGTAGTCGACGAGCAGTACTTC.